The sequence of this TCR beta chain was determined in a study of radiation and T cells in renal cell carcinoma. This CDR3 comprises 13 residues. Trimming pared 7 bases from V and 0 bases from J, leaving 9 bases between. The V gene's germline CDR1 is MNHNS and CDR2 SASEGT. As regards this clone: The antigen remains unidentified.

Whole-study results and caveats: Pretreatment tumor biopsies were lacking, so baseline clonotypes are unknown.

Time point given: blood 4 weeks post-SBRT, at nephrectomy. Treatment given: 15 Gy SBRT to primary tumor, nephrectomy 4 weeks later. Blood was sampled at baseline, 2 weeks and 4 weeks after SBRT. The repertoire was sequenced with immunoSEQ multiplex PCR; TCRdb's copy has only in-frame clones and lacks some. The sample shows 120,000 to 150,000 clones, approximately 86% of them seen only once. The TCR sequence derives from a woman in her fifties or sixties with renal cell carcinoma. Source: blood, taken from a patient whose treatment included radiotherapy and nephrectomy. This chain links TRBV6-1 with TRBJ1-1; D ambiguous. The CDR3 loop is CASTRAMNTEAFF. The CDR3 bases are TGTGCCAGCACCCGGGCAATGAACACTGAAGCTTTCTTT.